This TCR beta chain comes out of a study of Ad26.COV2.S vaccination and SARS-CoV-2 variants (dated by TCRdb to the early 2020s). Describing the broader study: Vaccine-arm donors came from COV1001, a multicentre, randomized, double-blind, placebo-controlled phase I-IIa trial of Ad26.COV2.S in healthy adults. Ad26.COV2.S was administered intramuscularly at 5 x 10^10 or 1 x 10^11 viral particles, either as a single shot or as two shots given 56 days apart. The TCR-sequenced set comprised roughly 30 samples: about 19 Ad26.COV2.S vaccine recipients, 5 placebo recipients and 8 SARS-CoV-2 convalescent individuals. Trial participants were randomized into five groups of five, in which low-dose or high-dose Ad26.COV2.S was given once or twice, or placebo was given on both occasions. TCRbeta repertoire sequencing served as the tool for gauging how specific and how broad the SARS-CoV-2-reactive T cell receptors were following Ad26.COV2.S vaccination. Investigators remained blinded to trial group allocation during experiments and outcome assessment.

The immunoSEQ Assay was the method used to sequence TCRbeta CDR3 regions. After extraction, genomic DNA underwent amplification by bias-controlled multiplex PCR, followed by high-throughput sequencing. Per the authors' processing: To quantify the absolute abundance of every unique TCRbeta CDR3 region, sequences were collapsed and filtered. T cell fraction was estimated by normalizing TCRbeta template counts to usable DNA, which was measured by amplifying reference genes present in all nucleated cells. Repertoire TCRs were annotated as SARS-CoV-2-specific when V gene, CDR3 amino acid sequence and J gene were exactly matched to a known reactive TCR set. The reference SARS-CoV-2 TCR set was obtained from MIRA and was filtered for enrichment in COVID-19-positive ImmuneCODE repertoires, whereby public or cross-reactive TCRs were removed. Based on the MIRA antigens, annotated TCRs were further analysed at the level of specific ORF or position within ORF. Breadth was defined as annotated unique rearrangements over total unique productive rearrangements; depth was the summed frequency of those rearrangements. Two-sided Wilcoxon rank-sum tests were used to compare TCR breadth between groups. Here the immuneACCESS table is served through TCRdb, limited to in-frame sequences with V and J called. Missing clones are a known gap in these copies; in checked studies unresolved V genes cover under half, and the rest lacks a known reason. The V and J calls and clone size were taken over from that table, and D and trimming were inferred from the DNA. The sample has some 390,000 clones on record, 89% of them singletons. Of the sample, 1.5% to 2% falls within the top ten clones.

The treatment or condition label here, explained by the study, means: some 20 received Ad26.COV2.S at low or high dose, single or two shots; 5 received placebo; per-sample allocation not given. Repertoires of vaccine and placebo recipients were sequenced from samples collected on day 63 after the first injection. Cohort 1b enrolled 25 or so adults aged 18-55 years at a single site in Boston, USA, between 29 July and 7 August 2020. Ad26.COV2.S was a replication-incompetent adenovirus type 26 vector expressing a prefusion-stabilized SARS-CoV-2 spike protein from the original Wuhan strain. The full study reports these points: It was noted by the authors that total T cell responses may have been underestimated by the TCR breadth and depth analyses. The study lacked the statistical power to compare responses across vaccine doses or regimens. Comparable non-spike TCR breadth was observed between vaccine and placebo recipients, consistent with only spike being contained in the vaccine. Compared with placebo recipients, Ad26.COV2.S recipients showed higher spike-specific TCR breadth (P = 0.0014). Substantial breadth of spike-specific CD8+ and CD4+ T cell responses was reported after vaccination.

Measured from the cysteine to the phenylalanine, the CDR3 is 14 residues long. Of all the DNA, just the CDR3 is kept, 42 bases in frame from base 1. The germline V gene encodes CDR1 SGHRS and CDR2 YFSETQ. The germline ends are 11 bases apart after V is trimmed by 5 bases and J by 1 base. About this clone itself: Its antigen is still unknown. Base qualities are not at hand, and no much larger clone is one base apart. The same CDR3 arises from other DNA sequences in this sample as well.

The V and J genes are TRBV5-1 and TRBJ2-3; TRBD1 is a weak D gene call, 5 bases matching. The sequencing used peripheral blood, collected in a trial of Ad26.COV2.S vaccine versus placebo. This sequence originates from a person aged 18-65 years who received the Ad26.COV2.S COVID-19 vaccine or a placebo. At the DNA level, the sequence is TGCGCCAGCAGTTTGCAAGGGGGCACAGATACGCAGTATTTT. This codes for CASSLQGGTDTQYF.